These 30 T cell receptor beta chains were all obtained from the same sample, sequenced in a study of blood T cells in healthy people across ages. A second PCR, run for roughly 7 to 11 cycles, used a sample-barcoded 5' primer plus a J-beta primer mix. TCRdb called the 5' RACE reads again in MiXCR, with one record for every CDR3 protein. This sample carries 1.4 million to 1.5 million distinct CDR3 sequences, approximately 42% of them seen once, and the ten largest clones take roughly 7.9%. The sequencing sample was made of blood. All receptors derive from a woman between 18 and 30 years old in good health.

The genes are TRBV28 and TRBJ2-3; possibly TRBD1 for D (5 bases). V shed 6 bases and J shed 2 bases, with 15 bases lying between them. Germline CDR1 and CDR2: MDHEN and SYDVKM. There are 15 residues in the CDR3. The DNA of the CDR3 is TGTGCCAGCAGCTCCCAGGGCGGCCTCACAGATACGCAGTATTTT. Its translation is CASSSQGGLTDTQYF.

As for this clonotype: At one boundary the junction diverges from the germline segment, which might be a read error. CDR3 sequence: CVSSQAPYNEQFF. The CDR3 bases are TGTGTCAGCAGCCAAGCCCCTTACAATGAGCAGTTCTTC. The V and J genes are TRBV4-2 and TRBJ2-1; D gene unclear. There are 13 residues in the CDR3. The germline V gene encodes CDR1 LGHNA and CDR2 YNFKEQ.

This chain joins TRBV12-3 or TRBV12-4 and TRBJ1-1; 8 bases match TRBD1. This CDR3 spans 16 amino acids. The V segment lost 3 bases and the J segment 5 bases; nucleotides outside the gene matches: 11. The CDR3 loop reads CASSFGVTGGSTEAFF. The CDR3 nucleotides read TGTGCCAGCAGTTTCGGAGTTACAGGGGGAAGTACTGAAGCTTTCTTT.

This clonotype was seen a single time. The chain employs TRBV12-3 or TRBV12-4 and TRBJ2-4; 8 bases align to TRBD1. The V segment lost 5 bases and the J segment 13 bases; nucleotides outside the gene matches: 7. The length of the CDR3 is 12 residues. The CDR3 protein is CASSPDRGWQYF. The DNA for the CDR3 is TGTGCCAGCAGTCCCGACAGGGGCTGGCAGTACTTC.

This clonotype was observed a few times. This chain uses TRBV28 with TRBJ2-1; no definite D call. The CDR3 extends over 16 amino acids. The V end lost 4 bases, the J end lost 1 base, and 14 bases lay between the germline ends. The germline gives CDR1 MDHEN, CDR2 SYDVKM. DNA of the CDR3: TGTGCCAGCAGTTCCACCGGGCCGCTTTCCTACAATGAGCAGTTCTTC. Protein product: CASSSTGPLSYNEQFF.

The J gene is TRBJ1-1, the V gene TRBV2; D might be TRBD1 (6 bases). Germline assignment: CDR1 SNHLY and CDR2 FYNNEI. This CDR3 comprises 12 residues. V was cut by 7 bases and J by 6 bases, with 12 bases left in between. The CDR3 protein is CASITGFSEAFF. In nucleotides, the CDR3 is TGTGCCAGCATTACAGGGTTCTCTGAAGCTTTCTTT.

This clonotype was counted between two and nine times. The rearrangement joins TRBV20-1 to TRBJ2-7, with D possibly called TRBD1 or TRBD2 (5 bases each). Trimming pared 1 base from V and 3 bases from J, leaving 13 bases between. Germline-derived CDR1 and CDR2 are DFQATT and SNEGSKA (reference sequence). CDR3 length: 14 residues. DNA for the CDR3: TGCAGTGCTAGAGTCGTCCCGGGGCACTACGAGCAGTACTTC. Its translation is CSARVVPGHYEQYF.

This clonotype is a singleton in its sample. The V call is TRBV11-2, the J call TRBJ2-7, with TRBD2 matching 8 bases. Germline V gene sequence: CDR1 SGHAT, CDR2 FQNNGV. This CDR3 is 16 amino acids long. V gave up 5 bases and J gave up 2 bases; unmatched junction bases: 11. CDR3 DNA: TGTGCCAGCAGCCCCTCTTCCGGGACTAGAGCCTACGAGCAGTACTTC. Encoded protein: CASSPSSGTRAYEQYF.

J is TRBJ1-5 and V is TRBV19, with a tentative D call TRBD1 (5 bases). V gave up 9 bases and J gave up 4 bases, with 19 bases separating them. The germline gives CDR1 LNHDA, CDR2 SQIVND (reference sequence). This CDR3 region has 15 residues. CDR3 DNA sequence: TGTGCCAGCATCCCGGGCCCTGGGGGAAATCAGCCCCAGCATTTT. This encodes CASIPGPGGNQPQHF.

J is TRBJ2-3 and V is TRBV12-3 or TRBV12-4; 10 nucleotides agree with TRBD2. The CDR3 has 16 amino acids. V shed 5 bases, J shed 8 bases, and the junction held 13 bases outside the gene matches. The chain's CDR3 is CASSVTSGDWLGTQYF. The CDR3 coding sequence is TGTGCCAGCAGTGTAACTAGCGGGGATTGGTTGGGTACGCAGTATTTT.

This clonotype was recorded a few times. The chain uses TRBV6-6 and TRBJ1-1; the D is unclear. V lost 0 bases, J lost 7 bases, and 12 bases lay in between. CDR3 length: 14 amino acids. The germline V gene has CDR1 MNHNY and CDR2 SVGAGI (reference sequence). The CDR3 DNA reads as TGTGCCAGCAGTTACTCGGGCGGCGACCGTGAAGCTTTCTTT. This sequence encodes CASSYSGGDREAFF.

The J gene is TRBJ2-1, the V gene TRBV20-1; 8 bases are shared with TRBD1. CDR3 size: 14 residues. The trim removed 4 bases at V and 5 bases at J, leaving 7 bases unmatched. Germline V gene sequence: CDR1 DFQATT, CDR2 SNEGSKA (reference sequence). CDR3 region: CSATAGTGDNEQFF. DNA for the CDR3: TGCAGTGCTACCGCCGGGACAGGTGACAATGAGCAGTTCTTC.

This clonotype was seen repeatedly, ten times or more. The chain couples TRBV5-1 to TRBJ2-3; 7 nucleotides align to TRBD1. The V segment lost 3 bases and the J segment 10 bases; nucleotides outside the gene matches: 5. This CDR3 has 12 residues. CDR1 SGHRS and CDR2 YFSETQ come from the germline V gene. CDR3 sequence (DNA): TGCGCCAGCAGCTCAGGACAGGAATCGCAGTATTTT. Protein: CASSSGQESQYF.

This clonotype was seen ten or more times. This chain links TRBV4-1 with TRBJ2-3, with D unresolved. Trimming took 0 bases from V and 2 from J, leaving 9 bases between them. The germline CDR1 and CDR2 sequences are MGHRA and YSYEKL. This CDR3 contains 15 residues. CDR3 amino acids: CASSQELDPTDTQYF. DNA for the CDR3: TGCGCCAGCAGCCAAGAATTGGATCCCACAGATACGCAGTATTTT.

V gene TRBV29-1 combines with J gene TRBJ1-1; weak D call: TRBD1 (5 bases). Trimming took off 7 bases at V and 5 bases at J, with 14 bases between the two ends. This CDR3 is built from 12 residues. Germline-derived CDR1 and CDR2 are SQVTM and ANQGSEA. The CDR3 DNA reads TGCAGCGGCGACCCGGGGGGGACTGAAGCTTTCTTT. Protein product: CSGDPGGTEAFF.

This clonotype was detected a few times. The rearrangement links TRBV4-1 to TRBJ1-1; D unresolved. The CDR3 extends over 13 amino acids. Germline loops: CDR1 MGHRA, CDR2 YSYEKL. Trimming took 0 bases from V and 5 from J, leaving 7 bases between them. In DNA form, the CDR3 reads TGCGCCAGCAGCCAAGAGCGCCCTACTGAAGCTTTCTTT. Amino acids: CASSQERPTEAFF.

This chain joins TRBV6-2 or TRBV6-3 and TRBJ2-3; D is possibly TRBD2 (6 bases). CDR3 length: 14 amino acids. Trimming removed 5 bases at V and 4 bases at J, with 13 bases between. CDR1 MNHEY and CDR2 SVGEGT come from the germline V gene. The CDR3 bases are TGTGCCAGCAGTGCTGGGGGGTCCGCAGATACGCAGTATTTT. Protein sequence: CASSAGGSADTQYF.

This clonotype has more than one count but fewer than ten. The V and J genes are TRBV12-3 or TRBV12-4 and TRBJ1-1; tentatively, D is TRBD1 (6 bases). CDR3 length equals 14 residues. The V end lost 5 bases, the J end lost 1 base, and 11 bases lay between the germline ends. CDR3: CASSPGHRNTEAFF. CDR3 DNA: TGTGCCAGCAGTCCGGGACATAGGAACACTGAAGCTTTCTTT.

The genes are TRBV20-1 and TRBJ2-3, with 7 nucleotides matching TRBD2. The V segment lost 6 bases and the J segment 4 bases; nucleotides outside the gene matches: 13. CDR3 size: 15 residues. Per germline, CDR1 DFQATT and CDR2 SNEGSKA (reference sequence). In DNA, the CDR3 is TGCAGTGCCTTCTCAAGCGGGAACCCCCCAGATACGCAGTATTTT. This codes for CSAFSSGNPPDTQYF.

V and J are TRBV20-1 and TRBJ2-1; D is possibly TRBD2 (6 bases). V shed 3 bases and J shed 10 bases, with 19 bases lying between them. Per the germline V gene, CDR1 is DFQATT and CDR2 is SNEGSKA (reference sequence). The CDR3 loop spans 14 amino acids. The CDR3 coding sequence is TGCAGTGCTAGTCCTGGGGGGAACTCCTACGAGCAGTTCTTC. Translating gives CSASPGGNSYEQFF.

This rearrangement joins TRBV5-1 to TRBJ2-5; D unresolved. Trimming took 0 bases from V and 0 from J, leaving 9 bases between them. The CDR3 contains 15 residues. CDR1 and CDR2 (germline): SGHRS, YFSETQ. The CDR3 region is CASSLGSTHQETQYF. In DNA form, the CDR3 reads TGCGCCAGCAGCTTGGGGTCGACTCACCAAGAGACCCAGTACTTC.

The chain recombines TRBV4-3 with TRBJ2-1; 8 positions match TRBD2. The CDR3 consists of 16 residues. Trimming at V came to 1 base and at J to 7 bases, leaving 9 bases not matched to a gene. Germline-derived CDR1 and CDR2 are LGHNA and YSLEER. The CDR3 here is CASSQGVSGSRNEQFF. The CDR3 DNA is TGCGCCAGCAGCCAAGGCGTAAGCGGGAGTAGGAATGAGCAGTTCTTC.

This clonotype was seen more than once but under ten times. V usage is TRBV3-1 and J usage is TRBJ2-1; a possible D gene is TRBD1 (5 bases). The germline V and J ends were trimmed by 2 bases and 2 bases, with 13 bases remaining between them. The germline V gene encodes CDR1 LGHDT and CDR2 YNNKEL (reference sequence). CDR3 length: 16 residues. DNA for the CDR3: TGTGCCAGCAGCCAAAAGGGGCGGCTGCCCTACAATGAGCAGTTCTTC. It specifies CASSQKGRLPYNEQFF.

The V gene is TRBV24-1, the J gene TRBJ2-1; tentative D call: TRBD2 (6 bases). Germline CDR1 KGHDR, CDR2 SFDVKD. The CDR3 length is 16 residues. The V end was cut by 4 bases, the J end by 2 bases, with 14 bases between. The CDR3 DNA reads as TGTGCCACCAGTGAAAGCCGGGGGATTACCTACAATGAGCAGTTCTTC. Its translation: CATSESRGITYNEQFF.

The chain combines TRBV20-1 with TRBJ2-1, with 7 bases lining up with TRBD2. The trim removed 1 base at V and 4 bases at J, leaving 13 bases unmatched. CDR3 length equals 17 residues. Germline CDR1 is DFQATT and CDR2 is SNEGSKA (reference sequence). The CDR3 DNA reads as TGCAGTGCTAGAGCCCTCCCGACTAGCCAATATTACAATGAGCAGTTCTTC. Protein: CSARALPTSQYYNEQFF.

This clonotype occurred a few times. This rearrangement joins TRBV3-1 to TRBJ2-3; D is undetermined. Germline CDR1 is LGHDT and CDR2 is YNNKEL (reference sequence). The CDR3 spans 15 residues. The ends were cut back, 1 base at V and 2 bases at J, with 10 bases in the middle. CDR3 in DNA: TGTGCCAGCAGCCAAGGCCCCTTCGTCACAGATACGCAGTATTTT. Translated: CASSQGPFVTDTQYF.

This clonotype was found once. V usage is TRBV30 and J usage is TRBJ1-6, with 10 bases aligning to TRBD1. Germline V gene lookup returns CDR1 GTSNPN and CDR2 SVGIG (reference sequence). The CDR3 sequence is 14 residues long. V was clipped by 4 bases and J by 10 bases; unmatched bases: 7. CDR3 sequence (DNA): TGTGCCTGGACCCCCGGGACAGGGGCCTCACCCCTCCACTTT. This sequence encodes CAWTPGTGASPLHF.

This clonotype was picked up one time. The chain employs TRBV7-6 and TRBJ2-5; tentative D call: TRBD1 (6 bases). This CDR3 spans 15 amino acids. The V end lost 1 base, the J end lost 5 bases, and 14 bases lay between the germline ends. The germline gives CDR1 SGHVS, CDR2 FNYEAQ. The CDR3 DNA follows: TGTGCCAGCAGCTTAGACAGGGCAAGTCTGGAGACCCAGTACTTC. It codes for CASSLDRASLETQYF.

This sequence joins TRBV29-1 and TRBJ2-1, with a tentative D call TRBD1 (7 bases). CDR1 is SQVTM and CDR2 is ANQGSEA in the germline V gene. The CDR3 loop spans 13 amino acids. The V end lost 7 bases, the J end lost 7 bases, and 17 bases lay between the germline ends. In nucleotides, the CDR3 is TGCAGCGGACGACAGGGAGGCGGGAATGAGCAGTTCTTC. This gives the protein CSGRQGGGNEQFF.

As DNA, the CDR3 is TGTGCCACCAGCAGAGGAGAAGAGACCCAGTACTTC. This gives the protein CATSRGEETQYF. The chain is built from TRBV15 and TRBJ2-5; no definite D call. V lost 1 base to trimming and J lost 3 bases, with 3 bases between them. The CDR3 contains 12 residues. The germline CDR1 and CDR2 sequences are LNHNV and YYDKDF (reference sequence).